This TCR beta chain is from a study of T cell repertoires in cytomegalovirus infection. About the study: The authors used CMV epitopes that were HLA-C-restricted (recently identified) and HLA-B-restricted (well studied). Both a matching HLA type and CMV infection were indicated by public TCR beta signatures.

A remark on this clonotype: Its matching antigen is unknown.

TCRdb analysed the reads with MiXCR anew, one entry per CDR3 protein. The table includes roughly 100,000 distinct CDR3 sequences, around 40% detected once. Findings and caveats of the study: It was HLA-C-restricted CMV-specific TCR beta clonotypes that dominated the response ex vivo. The cumulative frequency of public TCR beta families identified carriers of CMV plus the relevant HLA.

Trimming stripped 2 bases from V and 6 bases from J, with 14 bases between. The CDR3 is made up of 15 amino acids. Germline V gene sequence: CDR1 MNHNS, CDR2 SASEGT. Material: CD8+ T cells from cultured PBMCs, obtained from culture after CMV antigen stimulation. The V gene is TRBV6-1, the J gene TRBJ2-1; D is perhaps TRBD2 (6 bases). This clonotype originated in a human donor in good health (CMV status not recorded). Some clones in this sample may be carry-over from other donors' samples. This chain's CDR3 is CASSEWGDLGNEQFF. Written as DNA, the CDR3 is TGTGCCAGCAGTGAATGGGGGGATCTTGGCAATGAGCAGTTCTTC.